This entry is about one TCR beta chain. This CDR3 region has 14 residues. The germline V gene encodes CDR1 GTSNPN and CDR2 SVGIG (reference sequence). Trimming cost V 5 bases and J 4 bases, with 16 bases left between them. This entry comes from a study of T-cell memory formation after mild COVID-19. 5'RACE primed at constant segments yielded TCR alpha and TCR beta cDNA libraries bearing sample barcodes and UMIs. TCRdb redid the calling of the 5' RACE reads with MiXCR, one entry per CDR3 protein. This table holds 550,000 to 650,000 distinct CDR3 sequences, about 18% found once. This sequence joins TRBV30 and TRBJ2-3; D tentatively fits TRBD1 or TRBD2 (5 bases each). Material for sequencing was PBMCs or a T cell subset sorted from them (not recorded which). This receptor was taken from an adult woman who had mild COVID-19 (a few samples of this study predate the infection). Cell type and time point are not known. CDR3 sequence reads: CAWVSQGEADTQYF. DNA of the CDR3: TGTGCCTGGGTTAGTCAGGGAGAAGCAGATACGCAGTATTTT. The whole variable domain, remainder taken from reference TRBV30 and TRBJ2-3, is SQTIHQWPATLVQPVGSPLSLECTVEGTSNPNLYWYRQAAGRGLQLLFYSVGIGQISSEVPQNLSASRPQDRQFILSSKKLLLSDSGFYLCAWVSQGEADTQYFGPGTRLTVL.